What follows are 24 T cell receptor beta chains derived from one specimen sequenced in a study of tissue T cells after allogeneic stem cell transplantation. Indicated time point: mouse harvest day 7 after allogeneic transplant. The graft held 10^6 splenic CD5+ T cells and 10^7 T-cell-depleted bone marrow cells. Clones were read by immunoSEQ multiplex PCR, and TCRdb kept only the in-frame ones, dropping some. The sample has roughly 8,200 clones; roughly 45% are singletons. The material sequenced was skin. These receptors came from a female BALB/c mouse given C57BL/6 T cells with graft-versus-host disease after an allogeneic hematopoietic cell transplant.

This clone was counted only a few times. Here the gene names and germline are mouse. The sequenced part of the CDR3 DNA is TGTGCCAGCAGTCTGCGCAGTTCCAACGAAAGATTATTT. Translation gives CASSLRSSNERLF. The entire CDR3 sequence reads CASSLRSSNERLFF. J is TRBJ1-4 and V is TRBV26; D gene unclear. The read ends 1 residue early relative to the CDR3; the germline J gene fills the gap. Germline lookup yields CDR1 KGHPV and CDR2 FQNQEV (reference sequence). V lost 2 bases to trimming and J lost 1 base, with 5 bases between them. CDR3 length: 14 amino acids.

For this clone: Any gene name here is a mouse gene name. The sequenced fragment ends 1 residue before the CDR3 boundary, so the rest is inferred from the germline J gene. The V call is TRBV13-1, the J call TRBJ1-6; D is undetermined. TRBJ1-6 is classed as an ORF, of uncertain function. Trimming left V 2 bases short and J 7 bases short, with 4 bases between. CDR3 length: 12 amino acids. CDR1 is NSHNY and CDR2 is SYGAGN in the germline V gene. The covered CDR3 bases are TGTGCCAGCAGTGAGGCAAATTCGCCCCTCTAC. This translates into CASSEANSPLY. The whole CDR3 sequence reads CASSEANSPLYF.

This clone was observed a few times. Genes and germline come from the mouse. The read terminates 1 residue before the CDR3 end, so the remaining end is supplied by the germline J gene. J is TRBJ1-5 and V is TRBV3; D not certain. The V and J ends lost 3 bases and 3 bases respectively, with 6 bases between them. The germline V gene encodes CDR1 SNHLY and CDR2 FYNGKV (reference sequence). This CDR3 region has 13 residues. Incomplete CDR3 DNA: TGTGCCAGCAGCTTCCCAGTCAACCAGGCTCCGCTT. Translated: CASSFPVNQAPL. The full CDR3 protein reads CASSFPVNQAPLF.

This clone was seen a handful of times. Any gene name here is a mouse gene name. The read finishes 1 residue shy of the CDR3 end, and the germline J gene is used to complete it. The chain carries TRBV26 and TRBJ2-3, with 11 bases identical to TRBD1. Germline V gene sequence: CDR1 KGHPV, CDR2 FQNQEV (reference sequence). J lost 0 bases, V lost 6 bases, and 2 bases had no gene match. This CDR3 contains 15 residues. CDR3 DNA (partial): TGTGCCAGCAGCCGGACAGGGGGCAGTGCAGAAACGCTGTAT. Translation gives CASSRTGGSAETLY. The full CDR3 reads CASSRTGGSAETLYF.

To note about this clone: Gene names are mouse gene names. The read terminates 1 residue before the CDR3 end, so the remaining end is supplied by the germline J gene. This sequence joins TRBV26 and TRBJ2-3; D is perhaps TRBD2 (5 bases). CDR3 size: 15 residues. The V end was cut by 4 bases, the J end by 0 bases, with 11 bases between. Germline V gives CDR1 KGHPV, CDR2 FQNQEV (reference sequence). CDR3 DNA (partial): TGTGCCAGCAGTCGACCTGGGAGTAGTGCAGAAACGCTGTAT. It yields the protein CASSRPGSSAETLY. The complete CDR3 sequence is CASSRPGSSAETLYF.

By sample fraction, this clone is medium-sized. Gene names and germline match the mouse. The CDR3 end lies 1 residue beyond the end of the read and is filled in from the germline J gene. The rearrangement links TRBV19 to TRBJ2-1, with D possibly being TRBD1 (5 bases). CDR1 is FNHDT and CDR2 is SITEND in the germline V gene (reference sequence). The CDR3 is made up of 14 amino acids. V was cut by 2 bases and J by 1 base, with 7 bases left in between. This CDR3 is CASSMSGNYAEQFF. Partial CDR3 DNA: TGTGCCAGCAGTATGTCAGGGAACTATGCTGAGCAGTTC.

This clone is medium-sized. Gene names and germline match the mouse. The CDR3 goes on 1 residue after the read ends, and that part is filled in from the germline J gene. The V call is TRBV23, the J call TRBJ2-1; the table's TRBD2 call for D was not verified on the DNA. The CDR3 extends over 15 amino acids. Germline CDR1 KGHTA, CDR2 FQNQQP. The CDR3 bases that were read are TGCTCCAGCAGTCAATGGGGACTGGGGTATGCTGAGCAGTTC. It encodes CSSSQWGLGYAEQF. The entire CDR3 protein is CSSSQWGLGYAEQFF.

On this clone itself: The gene names here belong to mouse. The sequence runs out 1 residue before the end of the CDR3; the remainder is reconstructed from the germline J gene. The chain joins TRBV26 to TRBJ1-1; D perhaps matches TRBD1 (5 bases). The CDR3 runs 13 residues. V lost 4 bases, J lost 2 bases, and 8 bases lay in between. In germline, CDR1 is KGHPV, CDR2 FQNQEV (reference sequence). The CDR3 sequence is CASSPDSNTEVFF. Incomplete CDR3 DNA: TGTGCCAGCAGTCCCGACAGTAACACAGAAGTCTTC.

Of note for this clone: The germline and genes are mouse ones. Coverage ceases 1 residue before the CDR3 finishes, and the germline J gene fills in the end. V usage is TRBV16 and J usage is TRBJ2-4; no reliable D call. Per the germline V gene, CDR1 is SGHSA and CDR2 is FRNQAP. Trimming pared 1 base from V and 2 bases from J, leaving 4 bases between. The CDR3 runs to 13 residues. The CDR3 sequence: CASSLVNQNTLYF. The CDR3 bases that were read are TGTGCAAGCAGCTTAGTAAATCAAAACACCTTGTAC.

About this clone itself: Gene labels here are mouse ones. The read ends 1 residue before the CDR3 terminus; that terminus is restored from the germline J gene. The rearrangement uses TRBV23 and TRBJ1-1. The CDR3 is 11 residues long. The germline gives CDR1 KGHTA, CDR2 FQNQQP. The CDR3 spells CSSMGGAGVFF. The sequenced part of the CDR3 DNA is TGCTCCAGCATGGGGGGCGCAGGAGTCTTC.

Comments on this clone: Each gene name is a mouse one. With the read ending 1 residue before the CDR3 end, the germline J gene is used to fill in that end. The gene calls are TRBV13-2 and TRBJ2-1, with 8 bases identical to TRBD2. Losses at the gene ends were 10 bases for V and 7 bases for J; bases not matched to a gene: 13. This CDR3 contains 14 residues. Germline assignment: CDR1 NNHNN and CDR2 SYGAGS (reference sequence). CDR3 DNA (partial): TGTGCCCGCGCGGACGGGGGGGGCGGGGCTGAGCAGTTC. Its translation is CARADGGGGAEQF. The whole CDR3 protein is CARADGGGGAEQFF.

This clone was detected only a few times. The gene names given are mouse names. The read ends 1 residue shy of where the CDR3 ends; the end is completed using the germline J gene. V usage is TRBV23 and J usage is TRBJ2-3; the table assigns TRBD2, which was not confirmed against the DNA. This CDR3 has 15 amino acids. Per the germline V gene, CDR1 is KGHTA and CDR2 is FQNQQP. The part of the CDR3 DNA that was read is TGCTCCAGCAGTCAATCTTCCGGGGGGCCAGAAACGCTGTAT. Translated, it gives CSSSQSSGGPETLY. The complete CDR3 sequence is CSSSQSSGGPETLYF.

By share, this clone ranks as medium-sized (0.01 to 0.1%). The gene names given are mouse names. The read falls 1 residue short of the CDR3 end, and the missing part is taken from the germline J gene. The V and J genes are TRBV26 and TRBJ1-5; D not certain. The length of the CDR3 is 12 residues. The germline V gene encodes CDR1 KGHPV and CDR2 FQNQEV (reference sequence). The ends were cut back, 6 bases at V and 2 bases at J, with 5 bases in the middle. Partial CDR3 DNA: TGTGCCAGCAGCCGGGACAACCAGGCTCCGCTT. Residues: CASSRDNQAPL. The whole CDR3 is CASSRDNQAPLF. The full variable domain, in which reference TRBV26 and TRBJ1-5 provide the parts outside the CDR3, is NSKVIQTPRYLVKGQGQKAKMRCIPEKGHPVVFWYQQNKNNEFKFLINFQNQEVLQQIDMTEKRFSAECPSNSPCSLEIQSSEAGDSALYLCASSRDNQAPLFGEGTRLSVL.

Comments on this clone: Germline and genes here are mouse. The CDR3 end lies 1 residue beyond the end of the read and is filled in from the germline J gene. The V call is TRBV20, the J call TRBJ2-1; perhaps TRBD2 as D (7 bases). V was cut by 0 bases and J by 7 bases, with 10 bases left in between. The CDR3 length is 13 residues. From germline, CDR1 is GFQATS and CDR2 STVNSAI. This chain's CDR3 is CGARDGGRAEQFF. The sequenced part of the CDR3 DNA is TGTGGTGCTAGGGATGGGGGGCGAGCTGAGCAGTTC.

Turning to this clone: Gene names follow the mouse nomenclature. CDR3 region: CASSRDSSAETLYF. Incomplete CDR3 DNA: TGTGCCAGCTCCCGGGACAGTAGTGCAGAAACGCTGTAT. This chain connects TRBV12-2 to TRBJ2-3; 7 bases fit TRBD1. Read data end 1 residue before the CDR3 end; the end is taken from the germline J gene. The CDR3 has 14 residues. Unmatched junction bases numbered 3, after V lost 4 bases and J lost 0 bases. Per germline, CDR1 SGHLS and CDR2 HYDKME.

This clone was found a few times. Mouse gene names and germline throughout. The read terminates 1 residue ahead of where the CDR3 ends, so the germline J gene completes it. The J gene is TRBJ2-7, the V gene TRBV12-2; weak D call: TRBD2 (7 bases). This CDR3 has 14 amino acids. Germline lookup yields CDR1 SGHLS and CDR2 HYDKME. V shed 0 bases and J shed 2 bases, with 10 bases lying between them. This chain's CDR3 is CASSLEGGAYEQYF. The covered CDR3 bases are TGTGCCAGCTCTCTCGAGGGGGGGGCCTATGAACAGTAC.

This clone has just a few counts. The listed genes are named as in mouse. The read is 1 residue too short to cover the CDR3 end, so that end is filled in from the germline J gene. The chain uses TRBV19 and TRBJ2-5; possibly TRBD1 for D (6 bases). This CDR3 region has 14 residues. Germline assignment: CDR1 FNHDT and CDR2 SITEND (reference sequence). Trimming left V 5 bases short and J 0 bases short, with 10 bases between. The CDR3 sequence: CASRPTGNQDTQYF. The sequenced part of the CDR3 DNA is TGTGCCAGCAGGCCAACAGGGAACCAAGACACCCAGTAC.

This clone appeared a few times. The gene names given are mouse names. The read finishes 1 residue shy of the CDR3 end, and the germline J gene is used to complete it. The rearrangement links TRBV26 to TRBJ1-2; D not certain. The CDR3 totals 13 residues. Germline assignment: CDR1 KGHPV and CDR2 FQNQEV (reference sequence). The V and J ends lost 2 bases and 2 bases respectively, with 6 bases between them. The chain's CDR3 is CASSLIGNSDYTF. The DNA read from the CDR3 is TGTGCCAGCAGTCTGATAGGGAACTCCGACTACACC.

Details on this clone: All gene names here are mouse names. The read falls 1 residue short of the CDR3 end, and the missing part is taken from the germline J gene. The chain links TRBV1 to TRBJ2-7, with 11 bases lining up with TRBD1. The V gene's germline CDR1 is NSQYPW and CDR2 LRSPGD (reference sequence). V dropped 3 bases and J dropped 7; count of bases not matched to a gene: 5. CDR3 length equals 14 residues. The CDR3 spells CTCSARDRGREQYF. The CDR3 DNA, read in part, is TGCACCTGCAGTGCCCGGGACAGGGGGAGGGAACAGTAC.

About this clone itself: Gene names and germline refer to mouse. The sequenced fragment ends 1 residue before the CDR3 boundary, so the rest is inferred from the germline J gene. The chain joins TRBV13-1 to TRBJ1-1, with D tentatively TRBD1 (5 bases). The CDR3 has 13 amino acids. CDR1 and CDR2 (germline): NSHNY, SYGAGN. V was pared by 7 bases and J by 0 bases, with 10 bases between. CDR3 sequence: CASGRTPNTEVFF. Partial CDR3 DNA: TGTGCCAGCGGAAGGACACCAAACACAGAAGTCTTC.

As for this clone: Gene names and germline match the mouse. With the read ending 1 residue before the CDR3 end, the germline J gene is used to fill in that end. The rearrangement uses TRBV26 and TRBJ1-3, with TRBD1 identical over 7 bases. V was pared by 2 bases and J by 0 bases, with 1 base of the junction left unmatched. The CDR3 spans 15 residues. The germline V gene encodes CDR1 KGHPV and CDR2 FQNQEV (reference sequence). CDR3 in amino acids: CASSLGTVSGNTLYF. CDR3 bases read: TGTGCCAGCAGTCTGGGGACAGTTTCTGGAAATACGCTCTAT.

Of note for this clone: Any gene name here is a mouse gene name. Read coverage stops 1 residue before the CDR3 terminus; the germline J gene supplies the remainder. This chain links TRBV1 with TRBJ2-5, with D maybe TRBD1 (8 bases). There are 14 residues in the CDR3. Germline assignment: CDR1 NSQYPW and CDR2 LRSPGD (reference sequence). V gave up 5 bases and J gave up 3 bases, with 12 bases separating them. CDR3 sequence reads: CTCSSQGGQDTQYF. The covered CDR3 bases are TGCACCTGCAGTTCACAGGGGGGGCAAGACACCCAGTAC.

This clone was found a few times. Gene names and germline refer to mouse. The sequence runs out 1 residue before the end of the CDR3; the remainder is reconstructed from the germline J gene. The chain combines TRBV3 with TRBJ1-1; 7 bases match TRBD1. Germline loops: CDR1 SNHLY, CDR2 FYNGKV (reference sequence). The CDR3 has 14 amino acids. Trimming at V came to 1 base and at J to 4 bases, leaving 3 bases not matched to a gene. The CDR3 protein is CASSLEGAVTEVFF. The sequenced CDR3 bases are TGTGCCAGCAGCTTAGAGGGGGCGGTCACAGAAGTCTTC.

Concerning this clone itself: Gene names denote mouse genes. With the read ending 1 residue before the CDR3 end, the germline J gene is used to fill in that end. The chain is built from TRBV26 and TRBJ2-1; the match to TRBD2 covers 8 bases. Germline assignment: CDR1 KGHPV and CDR2 FQNQEV (reference sequence). J was trimmed by 1 base and V by 0 bases; bases with no gene match: 5. The CDR3 is 17 residues long. The CDR3 loop is CASSLSNGGGNYAEQFF. Partial CDR3 DNA: TGTGCCAGCAGTCTGTCGAATGGGGGGGGGAACTATGCTGAGCAGTTC.